These 5 T cell receptor beta chains came from one sample sequenced in a study of T cells in Graves' hyperthyroidism and ophthalmopathy. Amplification of TCR beta CDR3 regions used RNA as the template. RT-PCR in the first round (using the HTBI primer set) targeted the TCR CDR3. TCRdb fed the multiplex PCR reads into MiXCR, producing one record per CDR3 protein. Here the sample spans around 560,000 distinct CDR3 sequences, approximately 16% being singletons. The sample comprised blood. The receptor source for this set is a woman aged 18-29 years with Graves' hyperthyroidism.

This clonotype was counted a few times. The chain recombines TRBV7-2 with TRBJ2-7; D ambiguous. Germline loops: CDR1 SGHTA, CDR2 FQGNSA. The CDR3 consists of 15 residues. V was trimmed by 3 bases and J by 5 bases, leaving 17 bases between them. Written as DNA, the CDR3 is TGTGCCAGCAGCTTCAGGAGACACGACGTCCACGAGCAGTACTTC. This codes for CASSFRRHDVHEQYF.

This clonotype appeared a few times. This rearrangement joins TRBV12-3 or TRBV12-4 to TRBJ2-2; maybe TRBD2 (5 bases). The CDR3 length is 11 residues. The V and J ends lost 8 bases and 6 bases respectively, with 7 bases between them. CDR3 bases: TGTGCCAGCGAGGAGGCCGGGGAGCTGTTTTTT. Translated, it gives CASEEAGELFF.

Many counts were recorded for this clonotype. The rearrangement uses TRBV29-1 and TRBJ2-3, with 8 bases lining up with TRBD2. V dropped 3 bases and J dropped 5; count of bases not matched to a gene: 13. Per the germline V gene, CDR1 is SQVTM and CDR2 is ANQGSEA. The length of the CDR3 is 16 residues. The CDR3 sequence is CSVDLLGGRMEDTQYF. CDR3 sequence (DNA): TGCAGCGTTGACCTCTTAGGCGGGAGGATGGAAGATACGCAGTATTTT.

V gene TRBV5-1 combines with J gene TRBJ2-5; 11 nucleotides align to TRBD2. CDR1 SGHRS and CDR2 YFSETQ come from the germline V gene. V shed 8 bases and J 0 bases; nucleotides not matched to a gene: 18. This CDR3 contains 19 residues. The CDR3 nucleotides read TGCGCCAGGTTACGCCCCGGAGGGACTAGCGGTATATACCAAGAGACCCAGTACTTC. Translating gives CARLRPGGTSGIYQETQYF.

This clonotype was seen at least ten times. The chain carries TRBV11-1 and TRBJ2-7; the match to TRBD2 covers 9 bases. CDR3 size: 18 residues. V was pared by 1 base and J by 0 bases, with 10 bases of the junction left unmatched. CDR1 and CDR2 (germline): SGHAT, FQDESV (reference sequence). In DNA, the CDR3 is TGTGCCAGCAGCTTAGTTTTAACTCCGACTAGCGGCTCCTACGAGCAGTACTTC. Translated, it gives CASSLVLTPTSGSYEQYF.